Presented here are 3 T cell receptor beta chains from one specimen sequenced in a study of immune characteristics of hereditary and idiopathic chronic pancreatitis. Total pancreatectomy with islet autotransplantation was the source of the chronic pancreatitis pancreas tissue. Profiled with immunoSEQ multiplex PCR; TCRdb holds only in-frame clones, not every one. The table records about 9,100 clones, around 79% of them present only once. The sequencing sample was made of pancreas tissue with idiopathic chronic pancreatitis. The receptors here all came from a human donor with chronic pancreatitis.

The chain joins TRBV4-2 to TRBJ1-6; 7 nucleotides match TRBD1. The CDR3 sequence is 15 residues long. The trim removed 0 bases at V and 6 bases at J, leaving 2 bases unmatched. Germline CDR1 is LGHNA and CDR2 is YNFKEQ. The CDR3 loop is CASSQEGTVNSPLHF. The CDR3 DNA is TGTGCCAGCAGCCAAGAAGGGACAGTTAATTCACCCCTCCACTTT.

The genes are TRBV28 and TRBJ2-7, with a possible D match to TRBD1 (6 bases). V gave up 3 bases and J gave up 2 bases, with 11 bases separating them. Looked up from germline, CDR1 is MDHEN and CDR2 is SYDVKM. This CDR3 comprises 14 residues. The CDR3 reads CASSLGQRAYEQYV. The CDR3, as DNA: TGTGCCAGCAGTTTGGGACAAAGAGCCTACGAGCAGTACGTC.

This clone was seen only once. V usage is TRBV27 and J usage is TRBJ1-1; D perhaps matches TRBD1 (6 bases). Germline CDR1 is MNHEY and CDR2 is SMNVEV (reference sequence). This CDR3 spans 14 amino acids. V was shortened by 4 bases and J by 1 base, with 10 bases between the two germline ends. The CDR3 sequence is CASSSGQTNTEAFF. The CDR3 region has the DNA TGTGCCAGCAGTTCCGGACAGACGAACACTGAAGCTTTCTTT.